This T cell receptor (beta chain) derives from a study of shared clonotypes between healthy human individuals (dated by TCRdb to about 2020). About the investigation overall: The cohort included three men and a couple of women between 18 and 49 years of age. For each donor, CD4 naive and CD4 memory were each run on three plates, CD8 naive on two plates, and CD8 memory on one plate. Blood TCR repertoires of five healthy adults were deeply sequenced to estimate repertoire size and the extent of clonotype sharing between individuals. Different laboratories and diverse techniques were used to prepare libraries and sequence TCR repertoires, to increase sequencing depth and limit assay-specific biases. Leukapheresis yielded between about 0.8 and 9.5 billion PBMCs per donor. Study-level results and caveats: Pairwise subsampling led to the expectation that sequencing depth would affect the degree of clonotype sharing among donors. Naive subsets generally had larger estimated clonotype richness than memory subsets did. When several donors were compared, the shared fraction of clonotypes was about 5% for naive CD4, less than 4% for naive CD8, more than 2% for memory CD4, and under 0.5% for memory CD8. Rarefaction of sorted-subset datasets indicated incomplete sequencing despite the large sequencing depth. Because the study included only a small number of donors, the genetic and exposure-history diversity represented was limited. Higher generation probabilities were observed for clonotypes shared by all four sorted-subset donors than for non-shared clonotypes. Sampling was restricted to blood, and TCR repertoires in tissues likely differ from the TCR repertoires found in blood.

Concerning this clone itself: Its antigen is unknown. No qualities accompany the bases; no much larger clone lies one base away.

Using the deep immunoSEQ assay, multiplex PCR amplified TCR CDR3 regions from genomic DNA. Extracted genomic DNA from each cell subset was distributed evenly across all wells of several immunoSEQ 96-well plates, and each plate was treated as a replicate. Each replicate PCR for sorted subsets received roughly 200 ng genomic DNA, equal to tens of thousands of T cell genomes. Purified libraries were quantified with a Qubit 3.0 fluorometer, sized on a Bioanalyzer 2100, and re-quantified with the KAPA Library Quantification kit. Every immunoSEQ 96-well plate was sequenced on a separate single-read 150-cycle Illumina NextSeq 550 flow cell. As for how the authors treated the data: Because the immunoSEQ output included only junctional sequences and no quality scores, the filtering could not be the same as the filtering used for full-length reads. Sequences were annotated with PyIR, a Python wrapper for IgBLAST v1.9, and V/J genes and CDR3 were assigned using IMGT germline references. Any read was removed if the V/J assignment was weak (E-value above 1e-6), the CDR3 was missing, or the read contained stop codons, out-of-frame junctions, or ambiguous translated residues. V3J clonotypes were defined as sequences sharing an identical inferred V gene, J gene, and CDR3 amino acid sequence. To compute the percentage overlap between repertoires, the number of shared unique clonotypes was divided by the size of the smaller repertoire. Three approaches were used to assess repertoire richness: RTK rarefaction, the Chao1 estimator, and Recon v2.1 estimates of unobserved clonotypes. OLGA was used to compute generation probabilities for all TCRbeta clonotypes that the gDNA method yielded from four donors. TCRdb carries this immuneACCESS record with in-frame sequences only. Its versions omit some clonotypes, under half of them owing to an unresolved V gene in the studies checked, with the rest unexplained. V, J and clone size derive from that table, while D and trimming were established from the DNA sequence. This sample lists 2 million to 3 million clones; roughly 93% were detected once. The ten largest account for approximately 0.35% of the sample.

The donors were healthy, HIV-negative adults who had no recently reported acute infections or vaccinations. Every donor was a Caucasian adult residing in Nashville, Tennessee, USA. CD4+ T cells were enriched by magnetic negative selection, after which naive cells were positively selected on CD45RA and the negative fraction was taken as the memory subset. Blood was obtained by leukapheresis, after which PBMCs were separated by Ficoll-Histopaque density gradient centrifugation and cryopreserved in liquid nitrogen vapor phase. Purity and quantity of every magnetically sorted T cell population were checked by analytical flow cytometry. Each sorted fraction had its genomic DNA isolated and then quantified by UV absorbance on a Nanodrop 2000c. V gives up 4 bases and J gives up 5 bases, and the segment between their germline ends measures 15 bases. The CDR3, cysteine through phenylalanine, is 14 amino acids long. Of all the DNA, just the CDR3 is kept, 42 bases in frame from base 1. As encoded in the germline V gene, CDR1 is MDHEN while CDR2 is SYDVKM.

The source is a young man in good health. Some clones in this sample may be carry-over from other donors' samples. The chain is made from TRBV28 and TRBJ2-7, with a weak D call of TRBD2 (5 bases match). Sequenced sample: naive CD4+ T cells from PBMCs. This specimen's cell subset or site label, per the study, means: CD45RA+ positively selected. The CDR3 loop reads CASSSGRGRDEQYF. In nucleotides, the sequence is TGTGCCAGCAGTTCGGGCCGTGGGCGGGACGAGCAGTACTTC.